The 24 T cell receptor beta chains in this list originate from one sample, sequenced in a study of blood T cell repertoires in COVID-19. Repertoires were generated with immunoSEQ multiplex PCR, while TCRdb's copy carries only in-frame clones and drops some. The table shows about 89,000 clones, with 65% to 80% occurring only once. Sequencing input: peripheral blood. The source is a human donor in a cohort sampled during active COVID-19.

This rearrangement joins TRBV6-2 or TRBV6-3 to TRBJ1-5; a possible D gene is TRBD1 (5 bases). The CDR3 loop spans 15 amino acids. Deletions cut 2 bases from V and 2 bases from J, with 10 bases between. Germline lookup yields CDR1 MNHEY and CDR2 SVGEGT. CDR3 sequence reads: CASSYAGGGNQPQHF. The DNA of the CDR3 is TGTGCCAGCAGTTACGCGGGGGGAGGCAATCAGCCCCAGCATTTT.

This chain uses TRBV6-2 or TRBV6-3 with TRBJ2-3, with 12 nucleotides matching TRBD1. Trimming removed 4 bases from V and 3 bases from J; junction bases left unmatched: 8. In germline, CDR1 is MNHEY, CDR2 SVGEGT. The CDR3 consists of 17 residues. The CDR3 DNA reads TGTGCCAGCAGTTTTCCCGGGACAGGGGGCCGGACAGATACGCAGTATTTT. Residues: CASSFPGTGGRTDTQYF.

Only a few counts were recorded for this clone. The CDR3, as DNA: TGTGCCAGCAGCCCCGGGGGGGGAGGGGTCTACGAGCAGTACTTC. Translated, it gives CASSPGGGGVYEQYF. The rearrangement links TRBV3-1 (or the pseudogene TRBV3-2) to TRBJ2-7; 8 nucleotides align to TRBD2. V was pared by 4 bases and J by 3 bases, with 8 bases of the junction left unmatched. The CDR3 contains 15 residues. Germline V gene lookup returns CDR1 LGHDT and CDR2 YNNKEL (reference sequence).

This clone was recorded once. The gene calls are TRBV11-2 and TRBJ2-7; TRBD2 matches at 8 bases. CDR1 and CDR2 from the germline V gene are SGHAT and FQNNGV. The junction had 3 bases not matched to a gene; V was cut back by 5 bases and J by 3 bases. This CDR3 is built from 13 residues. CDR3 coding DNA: TGTGCCAGCAGCCAGGGACTAGACTACGAGCAGTACTTC. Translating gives CASSQGLDYEQYF.

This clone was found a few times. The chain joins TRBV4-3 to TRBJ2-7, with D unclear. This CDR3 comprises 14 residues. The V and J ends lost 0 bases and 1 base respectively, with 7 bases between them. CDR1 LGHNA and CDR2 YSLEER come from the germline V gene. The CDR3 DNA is TGCGCCAGCAGCCAAGATCGGTTTTCCTACGAGCAGTACTTC. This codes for CASSQDRFSYEQYF.

The CDR3 DNA sequence: TGTGCCAGCAGCGTAGGCCAACCGATCGGGGAGCAGTTCTTC. It specifies CASSVGQPIGEQFF. This chain connects TRBV9 to TRBJ2-1; D unclear. V was trimmed by 0 bases and J by 10 bases, leaving 14 bases between them. The CDR3 covers 14 residues. Germline lookup yields CDR1 SGDLS and CDR2 YYNGEE. Complete variable domain (other parts from reference TRBV9 and TRBJ2-1): DSGVTQTPKHLITATGQRVTLRCSPRSGDLSVYWYQQSLDQGLQFLIQYYNGEERAKGNILERFSAQQFPDLHSELNLSSLELGDSALYFCASSVGQPIGEQFFGPGTRLTVL.

This chain's CDR3 is CASSPTGSLGNEQFF. The CDR3 region has the DNA TGTGCCAGCAGCCCTACGGGGAGCCTTGGGAATGAGCAGTTCTTC. J is TRBJ2-1 and V is TRBV7-3; tentatively, D is TRBD2 (5 bases). This CDR3 has 15 residues. Looked up from germline, CDR1 is SGHTA and CDR2 is FQGTGA. V dropped 5 bases and J dropped 7 bases, with 18 bases sitting between them.

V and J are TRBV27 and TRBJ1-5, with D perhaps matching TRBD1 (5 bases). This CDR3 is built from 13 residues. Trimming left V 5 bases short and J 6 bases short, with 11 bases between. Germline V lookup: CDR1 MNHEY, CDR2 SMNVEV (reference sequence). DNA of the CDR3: TGTGCCAGCAGTCTCGACAGAAGTCAGCCCCAGCATTTT. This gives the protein CASSLDRSQPQHF.

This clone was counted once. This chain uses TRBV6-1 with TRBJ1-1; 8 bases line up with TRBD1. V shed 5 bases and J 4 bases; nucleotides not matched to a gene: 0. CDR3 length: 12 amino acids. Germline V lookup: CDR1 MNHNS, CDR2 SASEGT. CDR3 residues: CASSTGGTEAFF. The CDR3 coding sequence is TGTGCCAGCAGTACAGGGGGCACTGAAGCTTTCTTT.

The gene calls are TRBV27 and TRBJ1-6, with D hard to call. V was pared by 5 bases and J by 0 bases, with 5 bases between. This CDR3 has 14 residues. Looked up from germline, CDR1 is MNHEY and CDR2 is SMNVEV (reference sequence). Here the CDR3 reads CASSRSSYNSPLHF. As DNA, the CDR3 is TGTGCCAGCAGTAGGAGCTCCTATAATTCACCCCTCCACTTT.

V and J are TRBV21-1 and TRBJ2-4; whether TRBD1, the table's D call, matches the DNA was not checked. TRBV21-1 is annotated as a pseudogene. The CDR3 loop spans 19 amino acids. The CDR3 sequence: CASSKPGQRPFGAKNIQYF. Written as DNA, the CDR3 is TGTGCCAGCAGCAAGCCGGGACAGAGGCCCTTTGGAGCCAAAAACATTCAGTACTTC.

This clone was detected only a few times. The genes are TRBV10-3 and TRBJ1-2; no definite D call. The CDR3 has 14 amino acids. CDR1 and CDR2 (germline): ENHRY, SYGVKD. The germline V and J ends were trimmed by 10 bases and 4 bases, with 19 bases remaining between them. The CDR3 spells CATTPSPGSYGYTF. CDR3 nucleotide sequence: TGTGCCACCACCCCGAGTCCGGGGAGCTATGGCTACACCTTC.

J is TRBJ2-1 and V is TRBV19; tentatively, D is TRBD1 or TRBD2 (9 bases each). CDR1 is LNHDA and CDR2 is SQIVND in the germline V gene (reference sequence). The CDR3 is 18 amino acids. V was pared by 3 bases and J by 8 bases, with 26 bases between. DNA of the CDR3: TGTGCCAGTAGTATCTTCTGGGACAGGGAGGCGGGAGGGTATGAGCAGTTCTTC. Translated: CASSIFWDREAGGYEQFF.

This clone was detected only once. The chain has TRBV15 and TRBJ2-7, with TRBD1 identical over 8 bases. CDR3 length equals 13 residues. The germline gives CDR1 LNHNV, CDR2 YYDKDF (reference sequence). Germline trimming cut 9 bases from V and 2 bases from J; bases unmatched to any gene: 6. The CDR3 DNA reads TGTGCCACTTCTCGACAGGGGACCTACGAGCAGTACTTC. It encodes CATSRQGTYEQYF.

The CDR3 bases are TGTGCCAGCAGTAGCAGGGATGGAAACACCATATATTTT. Its protein is CASSSRDGNTIYF. The V and J genes are TRBV2 and TRBJ1-3, with a tentative D call TRBD1 (5 bases). CDR1 and CDR2 (germline): SNHLY, FYNNEI. V lost 5 bases to trimming and J lost 3 bases, with 8 bases between them. This CDR3 spans 13 amino acids.

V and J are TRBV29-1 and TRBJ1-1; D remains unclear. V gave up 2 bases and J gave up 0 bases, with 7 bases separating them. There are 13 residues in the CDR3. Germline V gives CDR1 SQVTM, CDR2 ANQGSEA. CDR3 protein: CSVERRLNTEAFF. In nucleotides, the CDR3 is TGCAGCGTTGAACGGCGGCTGAACACTGAAGCTTTCTTT.

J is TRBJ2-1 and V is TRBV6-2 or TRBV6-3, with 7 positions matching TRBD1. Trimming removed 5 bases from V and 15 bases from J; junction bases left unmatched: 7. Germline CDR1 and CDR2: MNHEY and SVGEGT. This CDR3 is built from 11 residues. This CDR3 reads CASSLDRDSFF. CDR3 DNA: TGTGCCAGCAGTCTCGACAGGGATTCGTTCTTC.

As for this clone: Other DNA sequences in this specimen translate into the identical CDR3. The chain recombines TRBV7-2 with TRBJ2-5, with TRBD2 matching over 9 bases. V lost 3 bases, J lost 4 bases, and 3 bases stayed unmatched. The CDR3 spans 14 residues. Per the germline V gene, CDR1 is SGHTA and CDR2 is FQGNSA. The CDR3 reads CASSFGGRGETQYF. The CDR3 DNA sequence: TGTGCCAGCAGCTTCGGCGGGAGGGGAGAGACCCAGTACTTC.

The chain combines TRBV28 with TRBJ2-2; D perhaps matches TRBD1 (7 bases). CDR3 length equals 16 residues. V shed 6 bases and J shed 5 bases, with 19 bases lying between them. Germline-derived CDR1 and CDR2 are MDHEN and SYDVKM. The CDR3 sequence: CASSDWGRGETGELFF. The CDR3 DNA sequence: TGTGCCAGCAGCGACTGGGGCAGGGGGGAAACCGGGGAGCTGTTTTTT.

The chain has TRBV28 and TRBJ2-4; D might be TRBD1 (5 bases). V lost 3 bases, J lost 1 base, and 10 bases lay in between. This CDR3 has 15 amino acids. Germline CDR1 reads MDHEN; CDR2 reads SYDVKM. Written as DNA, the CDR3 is TGTGCCAGCAGTTTTATGGGGCCTGCCAAAAACATTCAGTACTTC. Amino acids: CASSFMGPAKNIQYF. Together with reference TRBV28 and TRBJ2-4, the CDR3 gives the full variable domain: DVKVTQSSRYLVKRTGEKVFLECVQDMDHENMFWYRQDPGLGLRLIYFSYDVKMKEKGDIPEGYSVSREKKERFSLILESASTNQTSMYLCASSFMGPAKNIQYFGAGTRLSVL.

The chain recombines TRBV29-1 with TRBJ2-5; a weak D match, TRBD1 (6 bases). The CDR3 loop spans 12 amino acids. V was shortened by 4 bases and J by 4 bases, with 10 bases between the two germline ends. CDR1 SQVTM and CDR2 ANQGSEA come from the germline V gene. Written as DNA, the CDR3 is TGCAGCGTTGGTTGGGGGCGAGAGACCCAGTACTTC. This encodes CSVGWGRETQYF.

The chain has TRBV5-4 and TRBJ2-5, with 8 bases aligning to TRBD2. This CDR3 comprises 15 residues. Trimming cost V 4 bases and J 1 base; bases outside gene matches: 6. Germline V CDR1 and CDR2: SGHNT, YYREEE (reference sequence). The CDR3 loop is CASSPSAGVQETQYF. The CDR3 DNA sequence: TGTGCCAGCAGCCCCTCAGCGGGGGTCCAAGAGACCCAGTACTTC. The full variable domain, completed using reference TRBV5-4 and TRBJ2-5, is ETGVTQSPTHLIKTRGQQVTLRCSSQSGHNTVSWYQQALGQGPQFIFQYYREEENGRGNFPPRFSGLQFPNYSSELNVNALELDDSALYLCASSPSAGVQETQYFGPGTRLLVL.

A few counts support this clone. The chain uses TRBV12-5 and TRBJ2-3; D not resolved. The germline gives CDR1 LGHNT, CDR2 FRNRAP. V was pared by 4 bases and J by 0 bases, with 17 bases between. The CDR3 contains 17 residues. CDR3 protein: CASGSGLSSASTDTQYF. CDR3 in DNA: TGTGCTAGTGGTTCCGGGTTGAGTTCCGCTAGCACAGATACGCAGTATTTT.

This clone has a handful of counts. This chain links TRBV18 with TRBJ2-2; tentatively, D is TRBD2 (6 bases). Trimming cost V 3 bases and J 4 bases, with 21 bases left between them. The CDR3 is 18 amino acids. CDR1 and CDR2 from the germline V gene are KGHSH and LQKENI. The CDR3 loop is CASSPELGLLSSTGELFF. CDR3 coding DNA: TGTGCCAGCTCACCGGAGCTGGGACTCCTCTCGAGCACCGGGGAGCTGTTTTTT.